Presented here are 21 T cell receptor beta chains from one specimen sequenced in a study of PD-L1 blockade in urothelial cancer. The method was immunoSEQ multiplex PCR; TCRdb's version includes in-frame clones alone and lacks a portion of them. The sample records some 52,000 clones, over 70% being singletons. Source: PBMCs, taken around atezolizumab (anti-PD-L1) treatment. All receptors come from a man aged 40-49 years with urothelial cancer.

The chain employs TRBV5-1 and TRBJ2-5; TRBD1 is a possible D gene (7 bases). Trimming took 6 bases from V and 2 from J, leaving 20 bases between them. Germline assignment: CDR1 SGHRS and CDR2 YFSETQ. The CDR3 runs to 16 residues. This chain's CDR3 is CASNEQPSGGQETQYF. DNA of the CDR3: TGCGCCAGCAACGAACAGCCCTCAGGGGGGCAAGAGACCCAGTACTTC.

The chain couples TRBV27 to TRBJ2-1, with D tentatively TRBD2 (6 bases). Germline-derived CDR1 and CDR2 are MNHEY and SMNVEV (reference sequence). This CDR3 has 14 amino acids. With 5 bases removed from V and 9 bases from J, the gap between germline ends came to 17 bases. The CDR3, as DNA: TGTGCCAGCAGTACCGCCTTCGGGGAGGTTGAGCAGTTCTTC. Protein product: CASSTAFGEVEQFF.

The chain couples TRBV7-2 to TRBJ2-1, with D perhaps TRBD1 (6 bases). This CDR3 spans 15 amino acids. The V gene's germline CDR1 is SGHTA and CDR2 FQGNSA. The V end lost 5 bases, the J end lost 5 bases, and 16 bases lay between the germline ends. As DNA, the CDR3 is TGTGCCAGCAGCCTGGCTGGGACAACAAACAATGAGCAGTTCTTC. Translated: CASSLAGTTNNEQFF.

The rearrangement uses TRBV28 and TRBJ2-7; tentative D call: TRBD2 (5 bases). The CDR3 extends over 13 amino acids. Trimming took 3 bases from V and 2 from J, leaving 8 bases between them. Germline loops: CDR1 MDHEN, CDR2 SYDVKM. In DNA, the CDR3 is TGTGCCAGCAGTTTTTACGGGACCTACGAGCAGTACTTC. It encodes CASSFYGTYEQYF.

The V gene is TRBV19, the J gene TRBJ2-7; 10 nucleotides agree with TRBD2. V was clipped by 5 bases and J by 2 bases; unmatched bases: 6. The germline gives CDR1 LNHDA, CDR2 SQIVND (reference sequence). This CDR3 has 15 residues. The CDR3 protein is CASSFLAGVAYEQYF. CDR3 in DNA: TGTGCCAGTAGTTTCCTAGCGGGAGTGGCCTACGAGCAGTACTTC. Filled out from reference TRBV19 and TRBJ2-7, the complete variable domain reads DGGITQSPKYLFRKEGQNVTLSCEQNLNHDAMYWYRQDPGQGLRLIYYSQIVNDFQKGDIAEGYSVSREKKESFPLTVTSAQKNPTAFYLCASSFLAGVAYEQYFGPGTRLTVT.

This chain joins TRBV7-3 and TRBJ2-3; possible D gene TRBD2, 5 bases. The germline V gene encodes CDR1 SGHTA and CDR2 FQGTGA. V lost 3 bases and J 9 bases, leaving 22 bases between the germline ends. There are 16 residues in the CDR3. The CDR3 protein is CASSFDAENQAATQYF. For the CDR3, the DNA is TGTGCCAGCAGCTTTGACGCCGAGAACCAAGCGGCAACGCAGTATTTT.

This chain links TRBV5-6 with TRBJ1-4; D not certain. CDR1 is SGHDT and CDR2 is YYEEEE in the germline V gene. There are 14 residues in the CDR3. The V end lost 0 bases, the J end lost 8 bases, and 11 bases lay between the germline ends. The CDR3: CASSLEAPGEKLFF. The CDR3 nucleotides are TGTGCCAGCAGCTTGGAGGCCCCGGGGGAAAAACTGTTTTTT.

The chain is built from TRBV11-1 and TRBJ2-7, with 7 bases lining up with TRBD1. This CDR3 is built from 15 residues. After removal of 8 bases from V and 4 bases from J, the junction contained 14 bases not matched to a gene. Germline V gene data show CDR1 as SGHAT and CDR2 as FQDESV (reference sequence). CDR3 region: CASALRGQQVYEQYF. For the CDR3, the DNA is TGTGCCAGCGCATTACGGGGACAGCAAGTATACGAGCAGTACTTC.

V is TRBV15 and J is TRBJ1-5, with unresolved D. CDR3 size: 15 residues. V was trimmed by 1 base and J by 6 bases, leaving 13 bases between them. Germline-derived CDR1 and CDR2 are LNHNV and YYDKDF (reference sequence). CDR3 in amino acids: CATSRAEGGTQPQHF. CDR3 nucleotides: TGTGCCACCAGCAGAGCAGAGGGAGGAACTCAGCCCCAGCATTTT.

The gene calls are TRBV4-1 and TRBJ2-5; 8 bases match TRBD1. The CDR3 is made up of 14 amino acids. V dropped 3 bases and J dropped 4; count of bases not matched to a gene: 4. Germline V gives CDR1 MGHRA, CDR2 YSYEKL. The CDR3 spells CASSQQGAGETQYF. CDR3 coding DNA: TGCGCCAGCAGCCAGCAGGGGGCTGGAGAGACCCAGTACTTC.

The DNA of the CDR3 is TGTGCCAGCAGCTTGGTGGCGGGAGCGGTCAATGAGCAGTTCTTC. It yields the protein CASSLVAGAVNEQFF. The V call is TRBV7-2, the J call TRBJ2-1; 7 bases line up with TRBD2. The CDR3 length is 15 residues. V shed 3 bases and J 6 bases; nucleotides not matched to a gene: 8. Germline CDR1 SGHTA, CDR2 FQGNSA.

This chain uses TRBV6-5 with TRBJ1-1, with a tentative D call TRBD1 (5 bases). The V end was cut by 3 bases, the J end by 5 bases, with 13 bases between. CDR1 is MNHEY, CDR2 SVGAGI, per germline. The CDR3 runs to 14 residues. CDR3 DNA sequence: TGTGCCAGCAGTTATTCCCAGCGGGGGACTGAAGCTTTCTTT. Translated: CASSYSQRGTEAFF.

The CDR3 region is CASSPGDLFSYNEQFF. The CDR3 DNA reads as TGTGCCAGCAGCCCCGGGGACTTATTCTCCTACAATGAGCAGTTCTTC. The chain links TRBV11-3 to TRBJ2-1; D perhaps matches TRBD2 (6 bases). Trimming stripped 5 bases from V and 0 bases from J, with 14 bases between. CDR1 SGHNT and CDR2 YENEEA come from the germline V gene. CDR3 size: 16 residues. Full variable domain (missing parts from reference TRBV11-3 and TRBJ2-1): EAGVVQSPRYKIIEKKQPVAFWCNPISGHNTLYWYLQNLGQGPELLIRYENEEAVDDSQLPKDRFSAERLKGVDSTLKIQPAELGDSAVYLCASSPGDLFSYNEQFFGPGTRLTVL.

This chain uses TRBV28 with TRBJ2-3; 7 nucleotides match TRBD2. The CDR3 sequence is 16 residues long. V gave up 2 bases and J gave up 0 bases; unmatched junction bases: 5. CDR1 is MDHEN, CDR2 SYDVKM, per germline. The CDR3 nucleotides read TGTGCCAGCAGTTTACTAGCGGTTACTAGCACAGATACGCAGTATTTT. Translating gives CASSLLAVTSTDTQYF. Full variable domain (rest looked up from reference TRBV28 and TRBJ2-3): DVKVTQSSRYLVKRTGEKVFLECVQDMDHENMFWYRQDPGLGLRLIYFSYDVKMKEKGDIPEGYSVSREKKERFSLILESASTNQTSMYLCASSLLAVTSTDTQYFGPGTRLTVL.

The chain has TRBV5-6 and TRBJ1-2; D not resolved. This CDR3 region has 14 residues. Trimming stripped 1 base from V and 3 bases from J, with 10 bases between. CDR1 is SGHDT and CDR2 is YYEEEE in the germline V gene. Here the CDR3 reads CASSLSGQYYGYTF. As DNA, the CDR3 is TGTGCCAGCAGCTTGAGTGGGCAGTACTATGGCTACACCTTC.

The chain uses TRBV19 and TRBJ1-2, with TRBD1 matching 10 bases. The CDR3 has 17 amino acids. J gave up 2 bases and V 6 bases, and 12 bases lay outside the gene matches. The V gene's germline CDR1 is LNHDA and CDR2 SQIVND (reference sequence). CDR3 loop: CASRPVTGTGENYGYTF. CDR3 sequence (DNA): TGTGCCAGTAGACCGGTCACCGGGACAGGGGAGAACTATGGCTACACCTTC.

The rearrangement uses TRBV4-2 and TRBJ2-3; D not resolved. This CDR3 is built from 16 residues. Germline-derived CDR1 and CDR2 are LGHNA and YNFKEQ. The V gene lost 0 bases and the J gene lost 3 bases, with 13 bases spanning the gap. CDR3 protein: CASSQETTPRTDTQYF. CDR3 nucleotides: TGTGCCAGCAGCCAAGAAACTACCCCTCGGACAGATACGCAGTATTTT.

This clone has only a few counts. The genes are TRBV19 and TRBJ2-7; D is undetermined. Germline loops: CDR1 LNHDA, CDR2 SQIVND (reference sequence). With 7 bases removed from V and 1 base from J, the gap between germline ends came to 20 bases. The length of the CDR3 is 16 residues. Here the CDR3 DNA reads TGTGCCAGTACCCCAAGGATACAGTTCCCTTCCTACGAGCAGTACTTC. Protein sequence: CASTPRIQFPSYEQYF.

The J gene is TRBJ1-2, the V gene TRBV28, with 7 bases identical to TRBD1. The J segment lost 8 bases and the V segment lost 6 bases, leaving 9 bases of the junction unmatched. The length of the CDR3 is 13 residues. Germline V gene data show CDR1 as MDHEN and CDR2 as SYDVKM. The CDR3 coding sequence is TGTGCCAGCAGCCGAGGGGGCGAGCAAGGCTACACCTTC. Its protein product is CASSRGGEQGYTF.

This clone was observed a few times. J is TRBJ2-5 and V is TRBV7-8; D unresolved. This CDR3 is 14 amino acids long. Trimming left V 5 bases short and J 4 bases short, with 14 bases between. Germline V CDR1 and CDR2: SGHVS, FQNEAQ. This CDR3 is CASSPRIPRETQYF. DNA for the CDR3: TGTGCCAGCAGCCCGAGGATTCCGAGAGAGACCCAGTACTTC.

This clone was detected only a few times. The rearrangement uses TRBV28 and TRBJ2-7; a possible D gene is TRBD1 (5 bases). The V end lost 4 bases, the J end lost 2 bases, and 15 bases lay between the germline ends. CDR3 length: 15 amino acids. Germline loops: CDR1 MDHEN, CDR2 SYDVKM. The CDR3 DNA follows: TGTGCCAGCAGTTCCCCGAGACAGATCCCCTACGAGCAGTACTTC. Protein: CASSSPRQIPYEQYF.